This TCR beta chain was sequenced for a study of blood T cell repertoires in COVID-19 (dated by TCRdb to 2018 to 2020). In terms of the full investigation: Collaborator samples came from the United States, Italy and Spain and covered acute and convalescent phases of COVID-19. The prospective study material was composed of cDNA or gDNA derived from T cells, B-cell-depleted T cells, or PBMCs. The dataset comprised deeply sampled blood TCRbeta repertoires from subjects exposed to, actively infected with, or recovered from COVID-19. The repertoires were released in a freely available public database intended as a resource for research on the immune response to SARS-CoV-2. The samples were drawn from two sources: the first 160 participants of the ongoing ImmuneRACE study, and about 1,300 subjects contributed by 6 global collaborators. The sample metadata nearly always contained a de-identified subject ID, COVID-19 status, age in years and sex. Where available, HLA class I and class II types were obtained from metadata supplied by the sample provider rather than from assay-based typing. What the work shows at the level of the full study, not this receptor alone: How much clinical and demographic metadata was included differed by source and by participant, and the metadata was provided uncurated.

With regard to this clone: Which antigen it targets is not known. The record has no base qualities; no much larger clone is one base away.

TCRbeta CDR3 regions were amplified from genomic DNA using the immunoSEQ Assay, a bias-controlled multiplex PCR. In the paper's pipeline: Within the assay, amplification of reference gene primers was used to estimate how many nucleated cells each sample contained. Sequence reads were collapsed and filtered to measure the absolute abundance of every unique TCRbeta CDR3 rearrangement. For each sample, productive Simpson clonality was calculated as the square root of Simpson's diversity index across productive rearrangements. TCRdb stores this immuneACCESS table with in-frame sequences only. Part of the clones is absent; in the studies checked, under half of the shortfall reflects unresolved V genes, and no reason is known for the rest. V, J and clone size are those of that table, while D and trimming were read from the DNA. The table for this sample lists roughly 100,000 clones; about nine tenths of them were counted only once. The top ten clonotypes cover roughly 15% of the sample.

The CDR3 runs 16 amino acids, cysteine and phenylalanine included. CDR3 DNA only is kept here, 48 bases in frame from base 1. V lost 3 bases and J lost 4 bases, and the count of bases not matched to a germline gene is 6. From a lookup of the germline V gene, CDR1 and CDR2 are KGHSH and LQKENI. Collaborating institutions collected whole blood in K2EDTA tubes following their own protocols. Collaborator samples were shipped for TCRbeta analysis as frozen whole blood, isolated PBMCs, or DNA extracted from either sample type. The source is a man between 50 and 59 years old with acute or convalescent COVID-19. Specimen: peripheral blood. The chain links TRBV18 with TRBJ2-1, with 10 junctional bases fitting TRBD2. The CDR3 protein: CASSPASGSGYNEQFF. The base sequence is TGTGCCAGCTCACCGGCTAGCGGGAGCGGTTACAATGAGCAGTTCTTC.